A few counts support the clone carrying this T cell receptor beta chain. Its antigen is still unknown. This sample is drawn from a study of cytomegalovirus exposure and HLA in healthy donors. The PCR used 60 Vbeta and 13 Jbeta primers. Libraries were prepared by immunoSEQ multiplex PCR; TCRdb keeps only in-frame clonotypes and omits some of them. The sample has 150,000 to 200,000 clones; 80% to 85% are singletons. Whole-study findings and limits: Apart from CMV serostatus, no immune exposure information was available.

The germline gives CDR1 SGDLS, CDR2 YYNGEE. This CDR3 comprises 15 residues. V was clipped by 0 bases and J by 5 bases, with 12 bases between them. The chain uses TRBV9 and TRBJ1-5; TRBD1 might be the D (6 bases). Source material: PBMCs. The origin of this receptor is a woman under 40 in good health and CMV-seronegative. DNA of the CDR3: TGTGCCAGCAGCGTAGGGGTTTCAGGGGATCAGCCCCAGCATTTT. Translating it yields CASSVGVSGDQPQHF.